What follows is one T cell receptor (beta chain) and its context. These data originate in a study of cytotoxic CD8 clonotypes in ibrutinib-treated CLL. Profiling relied on immunoSEQ multiplex PCR, and the TCRdb table lists in-frame clones only, not all of them. The profile shows approximately 320,000 clones, 67% of them singletons. V dropped 1 base and J dropped 10 bases, with 10 bases sitting between them. This CDR3 has 12 residues. Germline V gene sequence: CDR1 MDHEN, CDR2 SYDVKM. The sequencing used PBMCs, collected after 36 months of ibrutinib treatment. The V and J genes are TRBV28 and TRBJ1-1; the D gene is possibly TRBD1 (6 bases). This clonotype was obtained from a human donor with chronic lymphocytic leukemia. The CDR3 loop reads CASSLLGQLAFF. In nucleotides, the CDR3 is TGTGCCAGCAGTTTATTGGGACAATTAGCTTTCTTT.